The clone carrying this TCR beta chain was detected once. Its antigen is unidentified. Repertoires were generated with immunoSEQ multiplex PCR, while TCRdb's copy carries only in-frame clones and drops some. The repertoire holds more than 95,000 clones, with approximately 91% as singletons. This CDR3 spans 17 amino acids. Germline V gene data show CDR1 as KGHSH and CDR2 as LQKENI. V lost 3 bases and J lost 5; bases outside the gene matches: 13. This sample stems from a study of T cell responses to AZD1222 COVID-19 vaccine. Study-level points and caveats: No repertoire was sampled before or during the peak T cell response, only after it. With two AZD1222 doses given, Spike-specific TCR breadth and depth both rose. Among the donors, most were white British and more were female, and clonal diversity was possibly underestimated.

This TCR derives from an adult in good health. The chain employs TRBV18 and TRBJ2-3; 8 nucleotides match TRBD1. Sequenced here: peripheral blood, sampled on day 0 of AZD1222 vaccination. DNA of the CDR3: TGTGCCAGCTCACCCCCGAGCTTAAGAGACAGGGGAGATACGCAGTATTTT. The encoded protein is CASSPPSLRDRGDTQYF.